Below, 21 T cell receptor beta chains from the same sample are listed, as sequenced in a study of memory CD4+ T cells and cytomegalovirus serostatus. Generated by immunoSEQ multiplex PCR, the TCRdb table keeps only in-frame clones and is missing some. The data contain tens of thousands of clones, about 80% of them seen just once; the ten biggest clones take up 0.6% to 0.7%. Single viable CD3+CD4+CD8-CD45RO+ cells were sorted as the memory CD4+ T cells. Sequenced sample: memory CD4+ T cells from blood. These receptors were taken from an adult in good health and CMV-seronegative. Some clones in this sample may be carry-over from other donors' samples.

The CDR3 spells CASSEEGAGELFF. The CDR3 bases are TGCGCCAGCAGTGAGGAGGGGGCCGGGGAGCTGTTTTTT. V usage is TRBV10-2 and J usage is TRBJ2-2, with D possibly matching TRBD1 (6 bases). This CDR3 is built from 13 residues. CDR1 and CDR2 (germline): WSHSY, SAAADI. V lost 2 bases to trimming and J lost 6 bases, with 7 bases between them.

The rearrangement joins TRBV10-3 to TRBJ1-2; D gene unclear. Trimming took 0 bases from V and 4 from J, leaving 21 bases between them. Germline values: CDR1 ENHRY, CDR2 SYGVKD. This CDR3 has 18 residues. The CDR3 sequence: CAISESAGAGTAGYGYTF. The CDR3 bases are TGTGCCATCAGTGAGTCGGCGGGCGCGGGTACGGCGGGCTATGGCTACACCTTC.

This chain uses TRBV10-2 with TRBJ1-5; TRBD1 aligns across 8 bases. This CDR3 is built from 13 residues. CDR1 and CDR2 from the germline V gene are WSHSY and SAAADI. V shed 8 bases, J shed 3 bases, and the junction held 3 bases outside the gene matches. The CDR3 coding sequence is TGCGCCAGCGGACAGGGCATCAATCAGCCCCAGCATTTT. The encoded protein is CASGQGINQPQHF.

The V gene is TRBV5-4, the J gene TRBJ1-2; D is perhaps TRBD1 (5 bases). This CDR3 contains 17 residues. CDR1 and CDR2 from the germline V gene are SGHNT and YYREEE (reference sequence). The ends were cut back, 1 base at V and 5 bases at J, with 21 bases in the middle. The CDR3 DNA reads TGTGCCAGCAGCTTGTGGCAGGGAGCGGGTCCCCCTTATGGCTACACCTTC. Amino acid sequence: CASSLWQGAGPPYGYTF.

J is TRBJ2-1 and V is TRBV11-3; possibly TRBD2 for D (6 bases). The CDR3 consists of 15 residues. The V end lost 6 bases, the J end lost 6 bases, and 18 bases lay between the germline ends. Germline assignment: CDR1 SGHNT and CDR2 YENEEA. CDR3 sequence (DNA): TGTGCCAGCAGTAACCCGAGCGGGCCGATCAATGAGCAGTTCTTC. Its protein is CASSNPSGPINEQFF.

The genes are TRBV7-9 and TRBJ1-4, with 7 bases identical to TRBD1. Losses at the gene ends were 10 bases for V and 3 bases for J; bases not matched to a gene: 8. Germline CDR1 SEHNR, CDR2 FQNEAQ (reference sequence). The CDR3 totals 14 residues. The CDR3 DNA reads as TGTGCCACCGACAGGGCTAGGGCTAATGAAAAACTGTTTTTT. Its protein is CATDRARANEKLFF.

The V gene is TRBV28, the J gene TRBJ1-1, with D perhaps matching TRBD1 (5 bases). From germline, CDR1 is MDHEN and CDR2 SYDVKM. The CDR3 sequence is 14 residues long. V lost 6 bases to trimming and J lost 1 base, with 12 bases between them. CDR3 sequence: CASSRAGGNTEAFF. CDR3 DNA sequence: TGTGCCAGCAGCCGTGCCGGGGGGAACACTGAAGCTTTCTTT.

V gene TRBV13 combines with J gene TRBJ1-1; TRBD1 aligns across 9 bases. V shed 5 bases and J 5 bases; nucleotides not matched to a gene: 3. The CDR3 extends over 13 amino acids. Looked up from germline, CDR1 is PRHDT and CDR2 is FYEKMQ (reference sequence). DNA for the CDR3: TGTGCCAGCAGCGTGACAGGGGGGACTGAAGCTTTCTTT. Residues: CASSVTGGTEAFF.

This clone was observed a handful of times. The chain is built from TRBV10-1 and TRBJ2-3; D remains unclear. The CDR3 runs 14 residues. V was trimmed by 0 bases and J by 1 base, leaving 5 bases between them. Germline CDR1 and CDR2: WNHNN and SYGVQD (reference sequence). Here the CDR3 DNA reads TGCGCCAGCAGTGAGTCGACGGGCACAGATACGCAGTATTTT. Its translation: CASSESTGTDTQYF.

The J gene is TRBJ1-5, the V gene TRBV6-6; D may be TRBD1 (5 bases). The ends were cut back, 2 bases at V and 6 bases at J, with 14 bases in the middle. From germline, CDR1 is MNHNY and CDR2 SVGAGI (reference sequence). The CDR3 runs 15 residues. The CDR3 is CASSYLSGTGQPQHF. For the CDR3, the DNA is TGTGCCAGCAGTTACCTTTCAGGGACGGGTCAGCCCCAGCATTTT.

The CDR3 protein is CASSLRVRRTEAFF. The CDR3 region has the DNA TGTGCCAGCAGTTTAAGGGTACGAAGGACTGAAGCTTTCTTT. V is TRBV28 and J is TRBJ1-1; D remains ambiguous. The CDR3 sequence is 14 residues long. Trimming stripped 2 bases from V and 5 bases from J, with 12 bases between. In germline, CDR1 is MDHEN, CDR2 SYDVKM.

The chain is built from TRBV30 and TRBJ1-3; D is unclear. Germline V gene lookup returns CDR1 GTSNPN and CDR2 SVGIG (reference sequence). This CDR3 spans 16 amino acids. Between the trimmed V and J ends, which lost 2 bases and 0 bases, there was a span of 14 bases. CDR3 sequence (DNA): TGTGCCTGGAGTCCCGTTGACCGCCGCTCTGGAAACACCATATATTTT. This codes for CAWSPVDRRSGNTIYF. The whole variable domain, filled in from reference TRBV30 and TRBJ1-3, reads SQTIHQWPATLVQPVGSPLSLECTVEGTSNPNLYWYRQAAGRGLQLLFYSVGIGQISSEVPQNLSASRPQDRQFILSSKKLLLSDSGFYLCAWSPVDRRSGNTIYFGEGSWLTVV.

This clone appeared a single time. This rearrangement joins TRBV18 to TRBJ1-1; perhaps TRBD1 as D (5 bases). CDR1 KGHSH and CDR2 LQKENI come from the germline V gene. This CDR3 region has 13 residues. Trimming left V 8 bases short and J 1 base short, with 11 bases between. CDR3 DNA: TGTGCCAGCGTGACACAGGAGAACACTGAAGCTTTCTTT. Translating gives CASVTQENTEAFF.

The chain employs TRBV19 and TRBJ1-6; TRBD1 agrees at 9 bases. The germline V gene encodes CDR1 LNHDA and CDR2 SQIVND (reference sequence). Trimming took 7 bases from V and 7 from J; bases not matched to a gene: 5. There are 14 residues in the CDR3. CDR3 sequence reads: CASKAGTGNSPLHF. Written as DNA, the CDR3 is TGTGCCAGTAAAGCGGGGACAGGGAATTCACCCCTCCACTTT.

The chain joins TRBV7-6 to TRBJ1-3; 9 nucleotides match TRBD1. CDR1 and CDR2 from the germline V gene are SGHVS and FNYEAQ. The CDR3 is 17 amino acids. The trim removed 4 bases at V and 0 bases at J, leaving 7 bases unmatched. The CDR3 reads CASSSRDRAFSGNTIYF. Written as DNA, the CDR3 is TGTGCCAGCAGCTCCCGGGACAGGGCCTTCTCTGGAAACACCATATATTTT. The entire variable domain, with the rest obtained from reference TRBV7-6 and TRBJ1-3, is as follows: GAGVSQSPRYKVTKRGQDVALRCDPISGHVSLYWYRQALGQGPEFLTYFNYEAQQDKSGLPNDRFSAERPEGSISTLTIQRTEQRDSAMYRCASSSRDRAFSGNTIYFGEGSWLTVV.

There are a few counts of this clone. Other nucleotide sequences from this sample produce the same CDR3. The rearrangement uses TRBV19 and TRBJ2-4, with D perhaps matching TRBD2 (6 bases). The CDR3 contains 14 residues. Germline assignment: CDR1 LNHDA and CDR2 SQIVND (reference sequence). The V end was cut by 3 bases, the J end by 4 bases, with 10 bases between. The CDR3 is CASSIGGAKNIQYF. The CDR3 region has the DNA TGTGCCAGTAGTATTGGAGGGGCTAAAAACATTCAGTACTTC.

The genes are TRBV15 and TRBJ1-1; D not certain. There are 13 residues in the CDR3. The V gene lost 6 bases and the J gene lost 1 base, with 9 bases spanning the gap. Germline assignment: CDR1 LNHNV and CDR2 YYDKDF (reference sequence). The CDR3 DNA reads as TGTGCCACCAGTGTTTCGGGGAACACTGAAGCTTTCTTT. The encoded protein is CATSVSGNTEAFF.

The chain links TRBV10-2 to TRBJ1-2; tentatively, D is TRBD1 (5 bases). V was cut by 5 bases and J by 1 base, with 8 bases left in between. Germline V lookup: CDR1 WSHSY, CDR2 SAAADI. The CDR3 consists of 13 residues. CDR3 region: CASSRQLNYGYTF. The DNA of the CDR3 is TGCGCCAGCAGTCGACAGCTTAACTATGGCTACACCTTC.

This chain links TRBV4-2 with TRBJ1-1; D not certain. The germline gives CDR1 LGHNA, CDR2 YNFKEQ. CDR3 size: 16 residues. Trimming left V 3 bases short and J 4 bases short, with 18 bases between. CDR3 protein: CASSQPNMGSGTEAFF. The CDR3 nucleotides are TGTGCCAGCAGCCAGCCAAATATGGGTTCAGGCACTGAAGCTTTCTTT.

This chain connects TRBV5-1 to TRBJ1-2; D might be TRBD1 (5 bases). The CDR3 covers 15 residues. V gave up 0 bases and J gave up 4 bases, with 13 bases separating them. Germline CDR1 is SGHRS and CDR2 is YFSETQ. Here the CDR3 DNA reads TGCGCCAGCAGCTTGGGAACAGGCTCTGTCTATGGCTACACCTTC. This gives the protein CASSLGTGSVYGYTF.

The chain is built from TRBV19 and TRBJ2-5; TRBD1 agrees at 8 bases. Germline trimming cut 4 bases from V and 11 bases from J; bases unmatched to any gene: 9. Germline CDR1 reads LNHDA; CDR2 reads SQIVND (reference sequence). The CDR3 totals 13 residues. CDR3 in DNA: TGTGCCAGTAGTACGCTTCCAGGGGGCGGGCAGTACTTC. Translated, it gives CASSTLPGGGQYF. The full variable domain, rest sourced from reference TRBV19 and TRBJ2-5, is DGGITQSPKYLFRKEGQNVTLSCEQNLNHDAMYWYRQDPGQGLRLIYYSQIVNDFQKGDIAEGYSVSREKKESFPLTVTSAQKNPTAFYLCASSTLPGGGQYFGPGTRLLVL.